This TCR beta chain was identified in a study of regulatory T cells in long-lasting Graves disease. At least ten counts were recorded for this clonotype. CDR3 regions were amplified by Arm-PCR using iRepertoire HTBI primers to build TCR beta libraries. TCRdb analysed the multiplex PCR reads with MiXCR anew, one entry per CDR3 protein. Altogether around 400,000 distinct CDR3 sequences are present, approximately 10% being singletons, with the ten largest covering around 18%. V was clipped by 1 base and J by 7 bases, with 16 bases between them. The CDR3 spans 15 residues. Germline CDR1 SGHTA, CDR2 FQGNSA. Time point reported: newly diagnosed GD, antithyroid drugs for less than 3 months. Extracted PBMC RNA gave rise to the TCR library. These data also featured in a second study, about T cells in Graves' hyperthyroidism and ophthalmopathy.

The source material was peripheral blood mononuclear cells (PBMCs), sampled at new diagnosis, from a patient treated with antithyroid drugs. The V and J genes are TRBV7-2 and TRBJ2-5; the D gene is possibly TRBD2 (7 bases). This sequence originates from a woman aged 18-29 years with Graves disease. The CDR3 spells CASSLEAQGGGTQYF. Here the CDR3 DNA reads TGTGCCAGCAGCTTAGAAGCCCAGGGAGGGGGGACCCAGTACTTC.